This T cell receptor beta chain was profiled in a study of blood T cell repertoires in COVID-19 (dated by TCRdb to between 2020 and 2021). Concerning the study at large: Collaborator samples came from the United States, Italy and Spain and covered acute and convalescent phases of COVID-19. Samples were obtained from the ongoing ImmuneRACE study (first 160 participants) and from 1,254 subjects provided by 6 global collaborators. Where HLA class I and class II types were available, the types were taken from metadata supplied by the sample provider, not from assay-based typing. The sample metadata nearly always contained a de-identified subject ID, COVID-19 status, age in years and sex. The prospective study material was composed of cDNA or gDNA derived from T cells, B-cell-depleted T cells, or PBMCs. A freely available public database, intended as a resource for researchers studying the immune response to SARS-CoV-2, is where the repertoires were released. Deeply sampled blood TCRbeta repertoires from subjects exposed to, actively infected with, or recovered from COVID-19 were included in the dataset. General conclusions and limits of the study: How much clinical and demographic metadata was included differed by source and by participant, and the metadata was provided uncurated.

After removal of 8 bases from V and 2 bases from J, the junction retains 6 bases not matched to a gene. From cysteine to phenylalanine, the CDR3 is 15 amino acids long. Only CDR3 DNA remains: 45 bases, in frame from the first base. The germline V gene specifies MDHEN as CDR1 and SYDVKM as CDR2. For this clone: It lacks a known antigen. Base-call qualities are not available, and no considerably larger clone is one nucleotide away.

In Seattle, one collaborating source enrolled patients while the infection was active and tracked those patients longitudinally over the course of disease. Whole blood was collected in K2EDTA tubes by collaborating institutions according to the institutions' own protocols. For TCRbeta analysis, collaborators shipped samples as frozen whole blood, isolated PBMCs, or DNA extracted from either of those sample types. The immunoSEQ Assay, a bias-controlled multiplex PCR, was used to amplify TCRbeta CDR3 regions from genomic DNA. Under the source paper's analysis protocol: Within the assay, amplification of reference gene primers was used to estimate how many nucleated cells each sample contained. To quantify the absolute abundance of each unique TCRbeta CDR3 rearrangement, sequence reads were collapsed and filtered. For each sample, productive Simpson clonality was calculated as the square root of Simpson's diversity index across productive rearrangements. TCRdb carries this immuneACCESS record with in-frame sequences only. Its versions omit some clonotypes, under half of them owing to an unresolved V gene in the studies checked, with the rest unexplained. Clonal size and the V and J genes are those of that table, whereas D and trimming came from the DNA. The sample profile shows roughly 390,000 clones; around 87% of them were found once. The ten largest clones capture around 9.3% of the sample.

Sequencing was done on a sample of peripheral blood. The receptor comes from a woman aged 25 to 45 with COVID-19, enrolled during active disease. Rearrangement joined TRBV28 to TRBJ2-6; 7 central nucleotides agree with TRBD1. The encoded CDR3 is CASRTGQAGANVLTF. The base sequence is TGTGCCAGCCGGACAGGTCAAGCTGGGGCCAACGTCCTGACTTTC. Supplemented by the reference TRBV28 and TRBJ2-6 proteins around the CDR3, the complete variable domain is DVKVTQSSRYLVKRTGEKVFLECVQDMDHENMFWYRQDPGLGLRLIYFSYDVKMKEKGDIPEGYSVSREKKERFSLILESASTNQTSMYLCASRTGQAGANVLTFGAGSRLTVL.